The 30 T cell receptor beta chains presented below share a single source sample, sequenced in a study of blood T cells in healthy people across ages. A sample-barcoded 5' primer and a J-beta primer mix were used in a second PCR of roughly 6 to 11 cycles. One entry per CDR3 protein, called by TCRdb with MiXCR from the 5' RACE reads. Seen here are almost 800,000 distinct CDR3 sequences, 58% observed once, and the top ten hold 20% to 25%. The sequenced sample consisted of blood. These receptors were collected from a man aged 25 to 40 in good health.

The chain has TRBV4-2 and TRBJ1-4; 9 positions match TRBD1. V trimming: 4 bases; J trimming: 8 bases; junction bases outside the gene matches: 20. The CDR3 sequence is 19 residues long. Germline loops: CDR1 LGHNA, CDR2 YNFKEQ. The CDR3 protein is CASSLTATGGRPNGEKLFF. The CDR3 DNA follows: TGTGCCAGCAGCCTCACAGCGACAGGGGGAAGGCCAAACGGGGAAAAACTGTTTTTT.

This CDR3 is CASSQVAGFREKLFF. CDR3 coding DNA: TGTGCCAGCAGCCAAGTAGCCGGATTTAGAGAAAAACTGTTTTTT. The chain uses TRBV4-2 and TRBJ1-4, with unresolved D. Trimming left V 1 base short and J 8 bases short, with 14 bases between. In germline, CDR1 is LGHNA, CDR2 YNFKEQ. The CDR3 consists of 15 residues.

CDR3 sequence (DNA): TGTGCCAGCAGCCAAGTACCCCCGGGACAGACGTTCGGAGAGATTCAGTACTTC. This encodes CASSQVPPGQTFGEIQYF. The rearrangement uses TRBV4-2 and TRBJ2-4; TRBD1 agrees at 7 bases. The CDR3 is 18 residues long. After removal of 1 base from V and 10 bases from J, the junction contained 19 bases not matched to a gene. Germline-derived CDR1 and CDR2 are LGHNA and YNFKEQ.

This chain joins TRBV9 and TRBJ2-3; 8 nucleotides agree with TRBD2. The germline CDR1 and CDR2 sequences are SGDLS and YYNGEE. Trimming cost V 2 bases and J 3 bases; bases outside gene matches: 5. This CDR3 is 15 amino acids long. The CDR3 reads CASSVLSGETDTQYF. The CDR3 DNA is TGTGCCAGCAGCGTCCTTAGCGGGGAAACAGATACGCAGTATTTT.

This chain links TRBV5-1 with TRBJ2-1; 10 bases agree with TRBD2. Germline V gene lookup returns CDR1 SGHRS and CDR2 YFSETQ. CDR3 length equals 17 residues. J lost 2 bases, V lost 0 bases, and 5 bases had no gene match. In DNA form, the CDR3 reads TGCGCCAGCAGCTTGGTTAGCGGGGGGTCCACCTACAATGAGCAGTTCTTC. Protein product: CASSLVSGGSTYNEQFF.

This clonotype was detected only a few times. The V and J genes are TRBV4-2 and TRBJ2-4, with 7 nucleotides matching TRBD1. This CDR3 is built from 15 residues. CDR1 is LGHNA and CDR2 is YNFKEQ in the germline V gene. V shed 0 bases, J shed 8 bases, and the junction held 7 bases outside the gene matches. The CDR3, as DNA: TGTGCCAGCAGCCAAGATCCAGGGGGAATCGACATTCAGTACTTC. It is translated as CASSQDPGGIDIQYF.

This clonotype was recorded only once. This may be a read error, as it is one base from a much larger clone. The gene calls are TRBV10-1 and TRBJ1-2; D gene unclear. Trimming took off 6 bases at V and 6 bases at J, with 17 bases between the two ends. This CDR3 has 14 residues. Looked up from germline, CDR1 is WNHNN and CDR2 is SYGVQD (reference sequence). In DNA, the CDR3 is TGCGCCAGCAGCCCAGCGGGGATGAACGATGGCTACACCTTC. Encoded protein: CASSPAGMNDGYTF.

The V and J genes are TRBV5-1 and TRBJ1-1; D may be TRBD1 (6 bases). Deletions cut 3 bases from V and 7 bases from J, with 13 bases between. The germline gives CDR1 SGHRS, CDR2 YFSETQ. This CDR3 is 13 amino acids long. The CDR3, as DNA: TGCGCCAGCAGCTCGAACAGGGTTGGTGAAGCTTTCTTT. Amino acids: CASSSNRVGEAFF. Together with reference TRBV5-1 and TRBJ1-1, the CDR3 gives the full variable domain: KAGVTQTPRYLIKTRGQQVTLSCSPISGHRSVSWYQQTPGQGLQFLFEYFSETQRNKGNFPGRFSGRQFSNSRSEMNVSTLELGDSALYLCASSSNRVGEAFFGQGTRLTVV.

The chain employs TRBV30 and TRBJ2-1; possible D gene TRBD2, 6 bases. CDR1 and CDR2 (germline): GTSNPN, SVGIG (reference sequence). This CDR3 region has 15 residues. Trimming removed 0 bases at V and 5 bases at J, with 14 bases between. In DNA form, the CDR3 reads TGTGCCTGGAGTGTACCGGGAGTTATCCACAATGAGCAGTTCTTC. The encoded protein is CAWSVPGVIHNEQFF.

This chain joins TRBV20-1 and TRBJ2-1; D is ambiguous. Germline values: CDR1 DFQATT, CDR2 SNEGSKA (reference sequence). The CDR3 length is 11 residues. Trimming stripped 6 bases from V and 4 bases from J, with 7 bases between. The CDR3 spells CSATLYNEQFF. In DNA form, the CDR3 reads TGCAGTGCGACGTTATACAATGAGCAGTTCTTC.

J is TRBJ1-5 and V is TRBV7-2; no clear D gene. CDR1 is SGHTA and CDR2 is FQGNSA in the germline V gene. Trimming took 6 bases from V and 2 from J, leaving 17 bases between them. This CDR3 is built from 16 residues. The CDR3 reads CASRSGGPGGNQPQHF. The CDR3 coding sequence is TGTGCCAGCAGGAGTGGCGGCCCCGGGGGCAATCAGCCCCAGCATTTT.

A remark on this clonotype: Its ends do not fully match the called genes, so a read error is possible. The rearrangement links TRBV5-1 to TRBJ2-3; TRBD2 is a possible D gene (6 bases). Germline-derived CDR1 and CDR2 are SGHRS and YFSETQ. CDR3 size: 18 residues. Here the CDR3 DNA reads TGCGTCAGCAGCTTGGAGTTCGAGCGGGTGACTAGCACAGATACGCAGTATTTT. As protein: CVSSLEFERVTSTDTQYF.

This sequence joins TRBV2 and TRBJ2-3, with 13 positions matching TRBD2. Germline V CDR1 and CDR2: SNHLY, FYNNEI. Trimming removed 4 bases from V and 7 bases from J; junction bases left unmatched: 2. This CDR3 spans 14 amino acids. CDR3 region: CASSGTSGRNTQYF. The CDR3, as DNA: TGTGCCAGCAGTGGGACTAGCGGGAGAAATACGCAGTATTTT.

A few counts support this clonotype. The rearrangement joins TRBV20-1 to TRBJ2-7; D may be TRBD1 (6 bases). The germline V and J ends were trimmed by 4 bases and 4 bases, with 11 bases remaining between them. Looked up from germline, CDR1 is DFQATT and CDR2 is SNEGSKA (reference sequence). The length of the CDR3 is 12 residues. The CDR3 region is CSATGQTYEQYF. The DNA for the CDR3 is TGCAGTGCTACCGGACAGACGTACGAGCAGTACTTC.

The gene calls are TRBV6-2 or TRBV6-3 and TRBJ2-1, with D tentatively TRBD1 or TRBD2 (5 bases each). Germline V gene lookup returns CDR1 MNHEY and CDR2 SVGEGT. This CDR3 spans 15 amino acids. Trimming left V 2 bases short and J 0 bases short, with 8 bases between. The CDR3 region is CASSYGGYSYNEQFF. CDR3 DNA sequence: TGTGCCAGCAGTTACGGGGGTTACTCCTACAATGAGCAGTTCTTC.

This chain links TRBV7-9 with TRBJ2-4; 14 nucleotides agree with TRBD2. The assigned J gene may be wrong: the sequence end matches TRBJ2-5 better. The CDR3 contains 15 residues. Germline CDR1 reads SEHNR; CDR2 reads FQNEAQ (reference sequence). This CDR3 is CASSSGTSGGETQYF. The CDR3 coding sequence is TGTGCCAGCAGCTCCGGGACTAGCGGGGGAGAGACCCAGTACTTC.

The chain carries TRBV20-1 and TRBJ2-3; D uncertain. Trimming removed 5 bases from V and 0 bases from J, with 12 bases in between. Germline CDR1 and CDR2: DFQATT and SNEGSKA (reference sequence). The CDR3 extends over 14 amino acids. In nucleotides, the CDR3 is TGCAGTGCTTTGGGCGAGCTGAGCACAGATACGCAGTATTTT. Encoded protein: CSALGELSTDTQYF.

CDR3 nucleotide sequence: TGTGCCAGCACCCCTAGCGGGGGATACGAGCAGTACTTC. Protein: CASTPSGGYEQYF. V and J are TRBV6-1 and TRBJ2-4; 10 bases are a match to TRBD2. The better agreement between TRBJ2-7 and the DNA end casts doubt on the J call. This CDR3 is 13 amino acids long. Germline lookup yields CDR1 MNHNS and CDR2 SASEGT.

The rearrangement uses TRBV11-2 and TRBJ2-3; D possibly matches TRBD1 or TRBD2 (7 bases each). This CDR3 is 16 amino acids long. Germline CDR1 and CDR2: SGHAT and FQNNGV. The CDR3 spells CATASVVGGGADTQYF. The CDR3 coding sequence is TGTGCAACAGCAAGCGTTGTGGGAGGGGGCGCGGATACGCAGTATTTT.

This clonotype has more than one count but fewer than ten. The chain combines TRBV20-1 with TRBJ2-3; no definite D call. This CDR3 has 14 residues. The germline V gene has CDR1 DFQATT and CDR2 SNEGSKA (reference sequence). V lost 3 bases, J lost 0 bases, and 10 bases lay in between. The CDR3 sequence: CSARPATSTDTQYF. For the CDR3, the DNA is TGCAGTGCTAGGCCGGCCACTAGCACAGATACGCAGTATTTT.

The chain links TRBV4-3 to TRBJ2-1; 8 nucleotides agree with TRBD2. V was pared by 0 bases and J by 7 bases, with 17 bases of the junction left unmatched. Per germline, CDR1 LGHNA and CDR2 YSLEER. The CDR3 loop spans 19 amino acids. The CDR3 region has the DNA TGCGCCAGCAGCCAAGATCACCCCTTTATGAACCCGGGAGGGAATGAGCAGTTCTTC. It translates to CASSQDHPFMNPGGNEQFF.

This clonotype was detected only a few times. The CDR3 loop is CATSRDHSEQYF. CDR3 DNA: TGTGCCACCAGCAGAGACCATTCCGAGCAGTACTTC. The chain joins TRBV15 to TRBJ2-7; D ambiguous. CDR3 length: 12 amino acids. V gave up 0 bases and J gave up 6 bases, with 6 bases separating them. Per the germline V gene, CDR1 is LNHNV and CDR2 is YYDKDF (reference sequence).

Only one count was recorded for this clonotype. CDR3 DNA: TGCAGTGCTAGGAGTCCGGGACTAGCGGGAGTGGAGACCCAGTACTTC. It yields the protein CSARSPGLAGVETQYF. The chain joins TRBV20-1 to TRBJ2-5; 14 bases line up with TRBD2. This CDR3 contains 16 residues. The ends lost 3 bases at V and 5 bases at J; junction bases unmatched: 8. CDR1 and CDR2 (germline): DFQATT, SNEGSKA (reference sequence).

CDR3 in amino acids: CASSLPGTGKEGIQYF. The CDR3 coding sequence is TGTGCCAGCAGCCTACCCGGGACAGGGAAGGAGGGCATTCAGTACTTC. V and J are TRBV7-2 and TRBJ2-4; 9 nucleotides align to TRBD1. This CDR3 contains 16 residues. Germline CDR1 SGHTA, CDR2 FQGNSA. V lost 5 bases to trimming and J lost 9 bases; unmatched junction nucleotides: 14.

The rearrangement uses TRBV4-3 and TRBJ2-5, with D perhaps matching TRBD2 (6 bases). CDR1 is LGHNA, CDR2 YSLEER, per germline. V lost 0 bases and J lost 9, with 17 bases in between. The CDR3 spans 15 residues. The CDR3 nucleotides are TGCGCCAGCAGCCAAGATCGGGCTTCTAGCGCGTCCCAGTACTTC. This encodes CASSQDRASSASQYF.

This chain connects TRBV7-2 to TRBJ2-1; 12 bases agree with TRBD2. Germline lookup yields CDR1 SGHTA and CDR2 FQGNSA. The CDR3 spans 15 residues. Trimming took 7 bases from V and 6 from J; bases not matched to a gene: 7. In nucleotides, the CDR3 is TGTGCCAGCACCTTGACTAGCGGGGGCCCCAATGAGCAGTTCTTC. Residues: CASTLTSGGPNEQFF. Full variable domain (missing parts from reference TRBV7-2 and TRBJ2-1): GAGVSQSPSNKVTEKGKDVELRCDPISGHTALYWYRQSLGQGLEFLIYFQGNSAPDKSGLPSDRFSAERTGGSVSTLTIQRTQQEDSAVYLCASTLTSGGPNEQFFGPGTRLTVL.

This clonotype showed up just once. The chain links TRBV20-1 to TRBJ2-7, with 8 bases aligning to TRBD1. Germline values: CDR1 DFQATT, CDR2 SNEGSKA (reference sequence). The length of the CDR3 is 13 residues. J lost 6 bases, V lost 6 bases, and 10 bases had no gene match. The CDR3 nucleotides are TGCAGTGCCCGCCGGACAGGGACGCGCGAGCAGTACTTC. Translating it yields CSARRTGTREQYF.

The gene calls are TRBV27 and TRBJ1-5; 7 positions match TRBD1. Germline trimming cut 6 bases from V and 5 bases from J; bases unmatched to any gene: 10. Germline-derived CDR1 and CDR2 are MNHEY and SMNVEV (reference sequence). This CDR3 contains 15 residues. CDR3 residues: CASRRAGGDDQPQHF. The CDR3 DNA reads TGTGCCAGCAGGAGGGCAGGGGGGGACGATCAGCCCCAGCATTTT.

This chain uses TRBV6-5 with TRBJ2-6, with D maybe TRBD1 (6 bases). V was cut by 8 bases and J by 2 bases, with 13 bases left in between. Germline V gene sequence: CDR1 MNHEY, CDR2 SVGAGI. This CDR3 spans 15 amino acids. The CDR3 spells CASGRGGPGANVLTF. The CDR3 nucleotides are TGTGCCAGCGGCAGGGGCGGACCTGGGGCCAACGTCCTGACTTTC.

This chain links TRBV28 with TRBJ2-7; D is possibly TRBD2 (6 bases). Germline V CDR1 and CDR2: MDHEN, SYDVKM. The V gene lost 5 bases and the J gene lost 7 bases, with 18 bases spanning the gap. The CDR3 length is 14 residues. The CDR3 DNA reads TGTGCCAGCAGTGCTCTAGCGAACACCAATGAGCAGTACTTC. Its translation: CASSALANTNEQYF.